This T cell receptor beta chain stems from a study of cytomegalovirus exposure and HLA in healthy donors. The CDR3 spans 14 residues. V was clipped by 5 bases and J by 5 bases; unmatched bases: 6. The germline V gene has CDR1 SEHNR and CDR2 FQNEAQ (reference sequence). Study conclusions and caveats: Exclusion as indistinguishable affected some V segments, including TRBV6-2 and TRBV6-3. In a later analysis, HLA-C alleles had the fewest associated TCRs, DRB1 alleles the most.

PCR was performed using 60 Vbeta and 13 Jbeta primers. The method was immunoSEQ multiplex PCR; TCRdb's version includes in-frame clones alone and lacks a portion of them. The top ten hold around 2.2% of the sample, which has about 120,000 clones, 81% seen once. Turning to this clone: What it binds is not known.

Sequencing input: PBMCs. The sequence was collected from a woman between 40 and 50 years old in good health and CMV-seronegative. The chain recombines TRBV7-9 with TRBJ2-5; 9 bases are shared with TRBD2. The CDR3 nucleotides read TGTGCCAGCAGCCCGGCGGGAGGGTGGGAGACCCAGTACTTC. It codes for CASSPAGGWETQYF. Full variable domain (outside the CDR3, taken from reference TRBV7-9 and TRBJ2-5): DTGVSQNPRHKITKRGQNVTFRCDPISEHNRLYWYRQTLGQGPEFLTYFQNEAQLEKSRLLSDRFSAERPKGSFSTLEIQRTEQGDSAMYLCASSPAGGWETQYFGPGTRLLVL.